This T cell receptor beta chain came from a study of T cell clones after liver transplantation. Study at large: Draws occurred before transplant, before withdrawal, and after complete or failed withdrawal.

Clones were read by immunoSEQ multiplex PCR, and TCRdb kept only the in-frame ones, dropping some. The sample lists about 120,000 clones; approximately 90% were seen once. Germline V lookup: CDR1 MGHRA, CDR2 YSYEKL. V lost 1 base and J lost 0, with 10 bases in between. CDR3 length equals 15 residues. The sequence was obtained from a human patient who received a liver transplant. The T cells may partly be graft donor cells. The sample in question was CD4+ T cells from blood, obtained 12 months after liver transplant. The chain uses TRBV4-1 and TRBJ2-7; weak D call: TRBD2 (5 bases). The CDR3, as DNA: TGCGCCAGCAGCCAAGGAGGGCGGAGCTCCTACGAGCAGTACTTC. Its translation: CASSQGGRSSYEQYF.